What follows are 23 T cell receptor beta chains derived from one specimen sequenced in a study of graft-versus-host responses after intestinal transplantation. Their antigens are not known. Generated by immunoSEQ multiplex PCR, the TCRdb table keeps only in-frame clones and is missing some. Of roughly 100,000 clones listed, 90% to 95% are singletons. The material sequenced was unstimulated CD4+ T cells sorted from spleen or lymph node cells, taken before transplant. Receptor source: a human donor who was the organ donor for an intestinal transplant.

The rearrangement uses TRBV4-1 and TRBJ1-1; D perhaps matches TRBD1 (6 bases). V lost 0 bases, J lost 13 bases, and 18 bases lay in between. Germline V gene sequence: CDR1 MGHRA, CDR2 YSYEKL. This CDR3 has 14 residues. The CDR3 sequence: CASSQDPPSTRGFF. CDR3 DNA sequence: TGCGCCAGCAGCCAAGATCCGCCCTCAACCAGGGGTTTCTTT.

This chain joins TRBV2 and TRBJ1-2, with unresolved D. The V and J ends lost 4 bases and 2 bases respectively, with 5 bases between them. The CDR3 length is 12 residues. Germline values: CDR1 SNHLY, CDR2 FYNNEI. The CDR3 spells CASSGENYGYTF. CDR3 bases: TGTGCCAGCAGTGGAGAAAACTATGGCTACACCTTC.

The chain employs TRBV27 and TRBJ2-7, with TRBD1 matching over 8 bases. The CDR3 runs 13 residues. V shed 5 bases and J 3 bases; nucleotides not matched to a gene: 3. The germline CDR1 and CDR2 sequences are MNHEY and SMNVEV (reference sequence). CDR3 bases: TGTGCCAGCAGTGGGGACAGGTACTACGAGCAGTACTTC. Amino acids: CASSGDRYYEQYF.

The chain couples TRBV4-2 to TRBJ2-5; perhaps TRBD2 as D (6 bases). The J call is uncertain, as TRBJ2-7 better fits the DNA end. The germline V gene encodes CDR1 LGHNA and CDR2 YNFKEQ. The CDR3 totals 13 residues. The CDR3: CASSERAPYEQYF. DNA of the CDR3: TGTGCCAGCAGCGAGCGGGCTCCCTACGAGCAGTACTTC.

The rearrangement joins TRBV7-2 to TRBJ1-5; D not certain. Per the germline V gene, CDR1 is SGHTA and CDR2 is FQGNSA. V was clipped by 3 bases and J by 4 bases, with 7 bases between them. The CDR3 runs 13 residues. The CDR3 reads CASSFRWNQPQHF. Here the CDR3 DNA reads TGTGCCAGCAGCTTCCGGTGGAATCAGCCCCAGCATTTT.

CDR3 region: CASSTGFYGYTF. The CDR3 nucleotides are TGTGCCAGCAGTACAGGGTTCTATGGCTACACCTTC. The chain uses TRBV6-1 and TRBJ1-2, with D perhaps matching TRBD1 (6 bases). Germline assignment: CDR1 MNHNS and CDR2 SASEGT. The V and J ends lost 5 bases and 4 bases respectively, with 8 bases between them. The CDR3 sequence is 12 residues long.

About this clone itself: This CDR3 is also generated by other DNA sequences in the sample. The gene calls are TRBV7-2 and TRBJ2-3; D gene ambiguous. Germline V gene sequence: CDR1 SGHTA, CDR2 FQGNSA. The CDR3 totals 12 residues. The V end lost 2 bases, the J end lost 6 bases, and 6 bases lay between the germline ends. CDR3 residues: CASSLSLDTQYF. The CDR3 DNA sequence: TGTGCCAGCAGCTTATCGTTGGATACGCAGTATTTT.

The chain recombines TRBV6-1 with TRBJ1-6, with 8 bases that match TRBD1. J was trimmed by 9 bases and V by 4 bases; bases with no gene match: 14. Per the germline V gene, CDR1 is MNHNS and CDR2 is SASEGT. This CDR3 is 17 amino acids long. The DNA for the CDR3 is TGTGCCAGCAGTGGACAAGGGCTGACAGGGGCCCCTTCACCCCTCCACTTT. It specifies CASSGQGLTGAPSPLHF.

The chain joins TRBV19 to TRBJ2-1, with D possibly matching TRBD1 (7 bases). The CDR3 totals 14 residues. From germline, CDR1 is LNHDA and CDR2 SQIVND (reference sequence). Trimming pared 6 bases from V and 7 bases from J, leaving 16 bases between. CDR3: CASSPTTGRNEQFF. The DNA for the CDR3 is TGTGCCAGTAGCCCAACGACAGGGAGGAATGAGCAGTTCTTC.

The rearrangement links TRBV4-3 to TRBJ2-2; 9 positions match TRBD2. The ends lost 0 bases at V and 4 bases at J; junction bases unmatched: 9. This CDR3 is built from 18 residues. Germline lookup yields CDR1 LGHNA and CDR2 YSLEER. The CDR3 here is CASSQDLAGAPATGELFF. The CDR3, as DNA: TGCGCCAGCAGCCAAGATTTAGCGGGGGCTCCGGCCACCGGGGAGCTGTTTTTT.

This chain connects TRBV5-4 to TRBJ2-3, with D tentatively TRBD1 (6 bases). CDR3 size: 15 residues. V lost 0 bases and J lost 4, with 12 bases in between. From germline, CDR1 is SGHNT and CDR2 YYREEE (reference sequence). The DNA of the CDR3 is TGTGCCAGCAGCTTGGAGGGGGAATGGGCAGATACGCAGTATTTT. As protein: CASSLEGEWADTQYF.

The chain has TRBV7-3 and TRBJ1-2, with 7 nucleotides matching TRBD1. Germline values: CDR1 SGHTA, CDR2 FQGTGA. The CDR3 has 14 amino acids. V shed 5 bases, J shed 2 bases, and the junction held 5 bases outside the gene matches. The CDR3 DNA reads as TGTGCCAGCAGCGCCCGGGACAGCAACTATGGCTACACCTTC. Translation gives CASSARDSNYGYTF.

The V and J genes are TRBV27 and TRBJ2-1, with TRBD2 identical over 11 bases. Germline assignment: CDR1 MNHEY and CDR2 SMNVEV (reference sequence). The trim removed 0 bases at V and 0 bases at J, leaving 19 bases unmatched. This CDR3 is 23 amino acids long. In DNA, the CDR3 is TGTGCCAGCAGTTTATCGTTGAGACTAGCGGGGCTCACGGAAGTAAGCTCCTACAATGAGCAGTTCTTC. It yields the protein CASSLSLRLAGLTEVSSYNEQFF.

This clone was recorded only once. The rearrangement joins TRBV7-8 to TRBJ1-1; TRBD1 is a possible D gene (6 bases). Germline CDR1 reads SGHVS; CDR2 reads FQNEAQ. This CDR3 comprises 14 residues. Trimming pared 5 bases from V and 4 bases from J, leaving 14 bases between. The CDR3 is CASSREGGSTEAFF. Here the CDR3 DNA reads TGTGCCAGCAGCCGTGAAGGGGGTAGCACTGAAGCTTTCTTT.

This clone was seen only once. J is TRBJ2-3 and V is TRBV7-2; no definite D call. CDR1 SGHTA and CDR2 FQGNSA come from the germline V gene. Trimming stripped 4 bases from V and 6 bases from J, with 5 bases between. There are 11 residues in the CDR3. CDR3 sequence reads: CASSSADTQYF. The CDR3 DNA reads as TGTGCCAGCAGCTCCGCGGATACGCAGTATTTT.

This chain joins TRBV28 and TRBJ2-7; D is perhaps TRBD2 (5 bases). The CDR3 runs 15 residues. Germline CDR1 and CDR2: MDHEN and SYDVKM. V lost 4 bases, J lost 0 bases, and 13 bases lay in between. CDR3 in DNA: TGTGCCAGCAGTTCTTTTGGAGGTCTCTCCTACGAGCAGTACTTC. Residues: CASSSFGGLSYEQYF.

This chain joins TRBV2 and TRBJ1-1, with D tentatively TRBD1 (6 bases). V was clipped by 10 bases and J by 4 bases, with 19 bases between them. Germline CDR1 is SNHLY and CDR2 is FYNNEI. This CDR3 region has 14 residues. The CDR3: CAIGTLIRGTEAFF. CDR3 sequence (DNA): TGTGCCATCGGGACACTAATAAGGGGCACTGAAGCTTTCTTT.

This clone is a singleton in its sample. CDR3 protein: CASSYRAGASNQPQHF. The CDR3 DNA follows: TGTGCCAGCAGTTACCGCGCAGGCGCTAGCAATCAGCCCCAGCATTTT. The chain recombines TRBV6-6 with TRBJ1-5; D uncertain. V was cut by 2 bases and J by 0 bases, with 11 bases left in between. The CDR3 sequence is 16 residues long. Germline-derived CDR1 and CDR2 are MNHNY and SVGAGI (reference sequence).

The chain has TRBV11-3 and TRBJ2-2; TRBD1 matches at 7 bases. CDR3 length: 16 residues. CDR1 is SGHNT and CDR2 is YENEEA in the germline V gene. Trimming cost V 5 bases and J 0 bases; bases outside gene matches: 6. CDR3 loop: CASSMTGSTNTGELFF. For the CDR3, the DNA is TGTGCCAGCAGCATGACAGGGAGCACGAACACCGGGGAGCTGTTTTTT.

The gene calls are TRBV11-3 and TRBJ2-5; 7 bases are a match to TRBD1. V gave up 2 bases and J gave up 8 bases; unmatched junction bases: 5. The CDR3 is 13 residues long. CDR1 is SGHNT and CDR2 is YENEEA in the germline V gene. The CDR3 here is CASSLRGRGTQYF. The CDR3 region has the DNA TGTGCCAGCAGCTTAAGGGGGCGAGGAACCCAGTACTTC.

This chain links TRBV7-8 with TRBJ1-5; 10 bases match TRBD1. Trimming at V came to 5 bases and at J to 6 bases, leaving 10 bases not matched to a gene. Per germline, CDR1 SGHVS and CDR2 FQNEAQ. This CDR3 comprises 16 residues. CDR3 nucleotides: TGTGCCAGCAGCCCCCTGACCCGGGACAGGGGTCAGCCCCAGCATTTT. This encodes CASSPLTRDRGQPQHF.

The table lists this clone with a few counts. The CDR3 spells CASSMDRDGNTIYF. The CDR3 DNA follows: TGTGCCAGTAGTATGGACAGGGATGGAAACACCATATATTTT. The chain is built from TRBV19 and TRBJ1-3, with 8 positions matching TRBD1. The J segment lost 3 bases and the V segment lost 3 bases, leaving 1 base of the junction unmatched. The CDR3 extends over 14 amino acids. Looked up from germline, CDR1 is LNHDA and CDR2 is SQIVND (reference sequence).

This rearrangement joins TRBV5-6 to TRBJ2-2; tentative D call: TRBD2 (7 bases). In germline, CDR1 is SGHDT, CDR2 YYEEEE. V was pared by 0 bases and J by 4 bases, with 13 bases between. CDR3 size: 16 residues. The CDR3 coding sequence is TGTGCCAGCAGCTTGGCGCGGGGGCGTCGCACCGGGGAGCTGTTTTTT. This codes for CASSLARGRRTGELFF.